This passage covers 13 T cell receptor beta chains from one sample sequenced in a study of blood T cell repertoires in COVID-19. Profiling relied on immunoSEQ multiplex PCR, and the TCRdb table lists in-frame clones only, not all of them. The data show 150,000 to 200,000 clones, with about four fifths seen just once and approximately 13% held by the top ten. Material for sequencing was peripheral blood. The receptors come from a woman older than 75 with acute or convalescent COVID-19.

The rearrangement uses TRBV30 and TRBJ1-1; no clear D gene. The germline gives CDR1 GTSNPN, CDR2 SVGIG (reference sequence). V gave up 4 bases and J gave up 7 bases, with 16 bases separating them. The CDR3 extends over 13 amino acids. The CDR3 nucleotides are TGTGCCTGGAAGCCCAAAGCGAATGATGAAGCTTTCTTT. Its translation is CAWKPKANDEAFF.

The chain is built from TRBV27 and TRBJ2-7; the match to TRBD2 covers 8 bases. Germline V CDR1 and CDR2: MNHEY, SMNVEV (reference sequence). The CDR3 loop spans 17 amino acids. V lost 5 bases and J lost 6; bases outside the gene matches: 18. The CDR3 loop is CASSLRGGAGDLSEQYF. The CDR3 nucleotides are TGTGCCAGCAGTCTAAGGGGTGGAGCGGGAGATCTGAGCGAGCAGTACTTC.

As DNA, the CDR3 is TGTGCCAGCAAGCGGGCAGGGGGAAACTATGGCTACACCTTC. Protein product: CASKRAGGNYGYTF. The V call is TRBV6-5, the J call TRBJ1-2; 7 nucleotides align to TRBD1. From germline, CDR1 is MNHEY and CDR2 SVGAGI. With 7 bases clipped from V and 2 bases from J, the junction kept 7 bases outside the gene matches. The CDR3 has 14 amino acids.

The V call is TRBV30, the J call TRBJ1-5, with D tentatively TRBD1 (6 bases). CDR3 length equals 15 residues. The germline V gene has CDR1 GTSNPN and CDR2 SVGIG (reference sequence). V dropped 1 base and J dropped 2 bases, with 12 bases sitting between them. DNA for the CDR3: TGTGCCTGGAGTGCCAGGGGTCGGGGCAATCAGCCCCAGCATTTT. It is translated as CAWSARGRGNQPQHF.

V gene TRBV3-1 (or the pseudogene TRBV3-2) combines with J gene TRBJ2-3, with 7 positions matching TRBD2. Germline V gives CDR1 LGHDT, CDR2 YNNKEL (reference sequence). The junction had 4 bases not matched to a gene; V was cut back by 4 bases and J by 3 bases. The CDR3 covers 14 residues. The CDR3 loop is CASSPGEGTDTQYF. The CDR3 DNA reads TGTGCCAGCAGCCCCGGGGAGGGGACAGATACGCAGTATTTT.

This rearrangement joins TRBV2 to TRBJ1-4; D call uncertain. In germline, CDR1 is SNHLY, CDR2 FYNNEI. The CDR3 spans 15 residues. V gave up 6 bases and J gave up 0 bases, with 11 bases separating them. The DNA for the CDR3 is TGTGCCAGCAGCTTAACAGCCGCAACTAATGAAAAACTGTTTTTT. Protein sequence: CASSLTAATNEKLFF. The variable domain in full, completed from reference TRBV2 and TRBJ1-4, reads EPEVTQTPSHQVTQMGQEVILRCVPISNHLYFYWYRQILGQKVEFLVSFYNNEISEKSEIFDDQFSVERPDGSNFTLKIRSTKLEDSAMYFCASSLTAATNEKLFFGSGTQLSVL.

This clone has just one count. This rearrangement joins TRBV7-6 to TRBJ1-1; possibly TRBD1 for D (5 bases). The V gene lost 11 bases and the J gene lost 5 bases, with 24 bases spanning the gap. Looked up from germline, CDR1 is SGHVS and CDR2 is FNYEAQ. This CDR3 is built from 15 residues. The chain's CDR3 is CASRAWEGKETEAFF. The CDR3 DNA sequence: TGTGCCTCCCGTGCTTGGGAGGGGAAAGAGACTGAAGCTTTCTTT.

The table lists this clone with a few counts. This rearrangement joins TRBV7-9 to TRBJ1-3, with 10 bases that match TRBD1. Germline trimming cut 1 base from V and 5 bases from J; bases unmatched to any gene: 5. The length of the CDR3 is 16 residues. Germline values: CDR1 SEHNR, CDR2 FQNEAQ (reference sequence). In nucleotides, the CDR3 is TGTGCCAGCAGCTTAGGGACAGGGGGACTTCGAAACACCATATATTTT. Its protein is CASSLGTGGLRNTIYF.

This chain uses TRBV5-6 with TRBJ1-6; D is undetermined. V was shortened by 4 bases and J by 4 bases, with 15 bases between the two germline ends. CDR1 SGHDT and CDR2 YYEEEE come from the germline V gene. The CDR3 loop spans 16 amino acids. The CDR3 coding sequence is TGTGCCAGCAGCCCCCGGATCGGGTTTTATAATTCACCCCTCCACTTT. Translated: CASSPRIGFYNSPLHF.

The chain carries TRBV5-1 and TRBJ1-2; 9 bases fit TRBD1. The V gene's germline CDR1 is SGHRS and CDR2 YFSETQ. There are 14 residues in the CDR3. V dropped 4 bases and J dropped 6; count of bases not matched to a gene: 7. The CDR3 loop reads CASSAGQGLDGYTF. CDR3 in DNA: TGCGCCAGCAGCGCCGGACAGGGGCTAGATGGCTACACCTTC.

This rearrangement joins TRBV5-1 to TRBJ1-4; the D gene is possibly TRBD1 (6 bases). The CDR3 runs to 14 residues. Germline V gene sequence: CDR1 SGHRS, CDR2 YFSETQ. V was pared by 7 bases and J by 8 bases, with 18 bases between. The CDR3 is CASAYLPGQEKLFF. The CDR3 region has the DNA TGCGCCAGCGCCTACTTACCGGGACAAGAAAAACTGTTTTTT.

V usage is TRBV19 and J usage is TRBJ1-1; weak D call: TRBD1 (5 bases). V lost 5 bases and J 1 base, leaving 11 bases between the germline ends. The germline V gene encodes CDR1 LNHDA and CDR2 SQIVND (reference sequence). This CDR3 spans 14 amino acids. The CDR3 is CASSRRDGNTEAFF. CDR3 bases: TGTGCCAGTAGTCGGCGGGACGGGAACACTGAAGCTTTCTTT. The full variable domain, its missing parts supplied by reference TRBV19 and TRBJ1-1, is DGGITQSPKYLFRKEGQNVTLSCEQNLNHDAMYWYRQDPGQGLRLIYYSQIVNDFQKGDIAEGYSVSREKKESFPLTVTSAQKNPTAFYLCASSRRDGNTEAFFGQGTRLTVV.

Here the CDR3 reads CASSPSALGTLHF. The DNA for the CDR3 is TGTGCCAGCTCACCTTCGGCGCTAGGAACCCTCCACTTT. This chain joins TRBV18 and TRBJ1-6, with no clear D. This CDR3 region has 13 residues. Trimming left V 3 bases short and J 14 bases short, with 14 bases between. CDR1 is KGHSH, CDR2 LQKENI, per germline.